This TCR beta chain emerged from a study of cytomegalovirus exposure and HLA in healthy donors listed by TCRdb under 2017. For the study in its entirety: According to a later analysis, the roughly 130 validation repertoires were produced on the same platform as the approximately 610 repertoires of the first cohort. The study aimed to test whether cataloging public T cell receptors could reveal signatures of past pathogen exposure. In addition to the first cohort of 666 subjects, a separate validation cohort of approximately 130 different subjects was used. To predict cytomegalovirus infection status, the study combined high-throughput TCR immunosequencing, statistical association of individual TCRs with disease status, and machine learning.

Preparation of the library involved the immunoSEQ multiplex PCR assay. The paper's processing steps were these. A statistical classification framework was built to diagnose cytomegalovirus status from the catalog of TCR beta chain sequences. The clones in this table, taken by TCRdb from immuneACCESS, are in-frame only. Not every clone is retained; where verified, under half of the shortfall comes from an unresolved V gene, and the cause of the rest is unknown. V, J and clone size reflect that table, while D and trimming were determined from the DNA. The sample has 200,000 to 250,000 clones on record, around 86% of them singletons. The ten largest clones add up to 1.5% to 2.5% of the sample. The donors belonged to the validation cohort of around 110 subjects, which was separate from the approximately 700-subject first cohort. This clone has just a few counts. Its cognate antigen has yet to be identified. The input lacks base qualities; no much larger clone sits a single base away.

Per the germline V gene, SQVTM is the CDR1 and ANQGSEA is the CDR2. V gives up 3 bases and J gives up 3 bases, and the segment between their germline ends measures 15 bases. The CDR3, from cysteine to phenylalanine, totals 14 residues. CDR3 DNA is the only sequence kept; it has 42 bases, read in frame from the first base. Points the paper makes about the study in general: The classifier was reported to diagnose cytomegalovirus status with high specificity and sensitivity in both the original cohort and the validation cohort. In vitro tests confirmed that a few of the cytomegalovirus-associated TCR beta chains recognize cytomegalovirus antigens. The study listed 164 TCR beta chains as associated with cytomegalovirus. All 130 or so repertoires were used to score co-occurrence in the validation cohort in a later analysis, because that analysis had no HLA typing for the cohort. The authors suggested that the approach could potentially be generalized to other disease states and immunological phenotypes. Of the cluster scores, 90% to 95% were above 0 in a later analysis, which found that TCRs clustered in the first cohort also tended to co-occur in the 120 or so validation repertoires. While some public TCRs were present in many individuals, most TCR sequences turned up only very rarely across donors.

This TCR was sampled from a woman in her late teens or twenties in good health and CMV-seropositive. Sequencing input: PBMCs. The sequence links TRBV29-1 to TRBJ2-7; the D segment could be TRBD1, given 6 matching bases. The bases read TGCAGCGTTGAGGGAGAGGGGGAAGACTACGAGCAGTACTTC. Its coded protein is CSVEGEGEDYEQYF.